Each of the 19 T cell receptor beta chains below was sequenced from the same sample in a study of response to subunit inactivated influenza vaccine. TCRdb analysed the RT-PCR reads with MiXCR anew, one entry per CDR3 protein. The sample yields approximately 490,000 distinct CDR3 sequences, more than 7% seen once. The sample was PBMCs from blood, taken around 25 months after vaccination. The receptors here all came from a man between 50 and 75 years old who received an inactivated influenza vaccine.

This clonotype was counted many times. The CDR3 protein is CASSVAQREGRGEQFF. The DNA of the CDR3 is TGTGCCAGCAGCGTAGCTCAGCGGGAGGGCCGAGGTGAGCAGTTCTTC. This sequence joins TRBV9 and TRBJ2-1; 10 bases align to TRBD2. The germline CDR1 and CDR2 sequences are SGDLS and YYNGEE. Unmatched junction bases numbered 9, after V lost 0 bases and J lost 9 bases. CDR3 size: 16 residues. The complete variable domain, with remaining parts taken from reference TRBV9 and TRBJ2-1, reads DSGVTQTPKHLITATGQRVTLRCSPRSGDLSVYWYQQSLDQGLQFLIQYYNGEERAKGNILERFSAQQFPDLHSELNLSSLELGDSALYFCASSVAQREGRGEQFFGPGTRLTVL.

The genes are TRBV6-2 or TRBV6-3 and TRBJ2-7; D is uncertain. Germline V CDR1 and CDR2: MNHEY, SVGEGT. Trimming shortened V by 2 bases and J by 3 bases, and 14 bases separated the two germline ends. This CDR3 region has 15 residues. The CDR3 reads CASSYRLPPDYEQYF. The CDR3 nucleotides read TGTGCCAGCAGTTACAGACTCCCCCCGGACTACGAGCAGTACTTC.

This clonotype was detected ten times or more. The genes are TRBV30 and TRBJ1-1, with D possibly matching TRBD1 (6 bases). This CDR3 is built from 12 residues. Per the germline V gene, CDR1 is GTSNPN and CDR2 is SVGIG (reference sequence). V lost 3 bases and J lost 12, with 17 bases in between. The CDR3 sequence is CAWSARQVPTFF. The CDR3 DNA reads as TGTGCCTGGAGCGCTCGACAGGTGCCAACTTTCTTT.

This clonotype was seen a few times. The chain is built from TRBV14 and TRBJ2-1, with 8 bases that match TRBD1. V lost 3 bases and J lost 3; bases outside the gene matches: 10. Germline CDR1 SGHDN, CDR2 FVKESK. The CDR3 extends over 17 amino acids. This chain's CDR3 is CASSQLPGQENYNEQFF. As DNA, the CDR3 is TGTGCCAGCAGCCAGCTCCCGGGACAGGAGAACTACAATGAGCAGTTCTTC.

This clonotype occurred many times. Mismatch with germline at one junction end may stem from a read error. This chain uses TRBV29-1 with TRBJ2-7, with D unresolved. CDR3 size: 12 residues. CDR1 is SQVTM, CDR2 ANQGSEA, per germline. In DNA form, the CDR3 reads TGCAGCGTTCAAGACGGAGCCTACGAGCAGTACTTC. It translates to CSVQDGAYEQYF.

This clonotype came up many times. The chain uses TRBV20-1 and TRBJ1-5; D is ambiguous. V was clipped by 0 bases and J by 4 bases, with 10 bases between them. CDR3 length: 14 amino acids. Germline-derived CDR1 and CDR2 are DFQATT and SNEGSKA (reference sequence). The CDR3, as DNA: TGCAGTGCTAGAGATCCCGGGGAGAATCAGCCCCAGCATTTT. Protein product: CSARDPGENQPQHF.

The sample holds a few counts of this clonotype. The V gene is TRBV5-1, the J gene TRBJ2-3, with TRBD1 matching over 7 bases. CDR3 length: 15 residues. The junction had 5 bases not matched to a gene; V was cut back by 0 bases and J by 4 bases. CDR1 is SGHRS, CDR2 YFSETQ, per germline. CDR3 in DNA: TGCGCCAGCAGCTTGGCTCACAGGGGTGCAGATACGCAGTATTTT. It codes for CASSLAHRGADTQYF.

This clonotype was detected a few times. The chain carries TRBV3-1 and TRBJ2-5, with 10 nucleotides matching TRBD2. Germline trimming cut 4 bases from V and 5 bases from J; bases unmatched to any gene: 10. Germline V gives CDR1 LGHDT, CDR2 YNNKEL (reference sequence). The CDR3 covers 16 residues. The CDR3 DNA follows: TGTGCCAGCAGCCCAATAGGACTAGCGGTGAGGGAGACCCAGTACTTC. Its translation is CASSPIGLAVRETQYF.

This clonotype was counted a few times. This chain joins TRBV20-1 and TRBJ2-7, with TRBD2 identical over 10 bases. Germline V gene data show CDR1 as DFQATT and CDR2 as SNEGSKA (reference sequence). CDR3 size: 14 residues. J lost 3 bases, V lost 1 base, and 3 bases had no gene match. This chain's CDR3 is CSARAASGSYEQYF. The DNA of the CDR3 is TGCAGTGCTAGAGCGGCTAGCGGGAGCTACGAGCAGTACTTC.

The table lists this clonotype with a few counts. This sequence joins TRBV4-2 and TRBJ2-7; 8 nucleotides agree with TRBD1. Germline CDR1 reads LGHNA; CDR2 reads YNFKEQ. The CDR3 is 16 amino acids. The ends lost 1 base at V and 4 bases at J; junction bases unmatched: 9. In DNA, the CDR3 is TGTGCCAGCAGCCAAGCTCAGGGGACAGGAGATTACGAGCAGTACTTC. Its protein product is CASSQAQGTGDYEQYF.

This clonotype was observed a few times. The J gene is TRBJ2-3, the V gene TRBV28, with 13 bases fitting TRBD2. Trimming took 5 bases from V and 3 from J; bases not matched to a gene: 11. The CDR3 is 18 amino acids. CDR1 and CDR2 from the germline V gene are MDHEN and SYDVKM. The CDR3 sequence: CASSTPFGLAGETDTQYF. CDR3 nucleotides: TGTGCCAGCAGTACCCCTTTTGGACTAGCGGGAGAGACAGATACGCAGTATTTT.

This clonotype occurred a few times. The CDR3 nucleotides read TGCGCCAGCAGCCAAGTCGGTACCACAGATACGCAGTATTTT. Protein: CASSQVGTTDTQYF. V and J are TRBV4-1 and TRBJ2-3; the D is unclear. The V gene lost 1 base and the J gene lost 2 bases, with 7 bases spanning the gap. Germline V gene data show CDR1 as MGHRA and CDR2 as YSYEKL. The CDR3 consists of 14 residues.

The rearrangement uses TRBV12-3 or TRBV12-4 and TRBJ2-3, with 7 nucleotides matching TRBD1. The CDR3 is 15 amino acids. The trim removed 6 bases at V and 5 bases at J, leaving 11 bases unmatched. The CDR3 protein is CASRYTGEFRDTQYF. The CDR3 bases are TGTGCCAGCAGATACACAGGGGAGTTTAGAGATACGCAGTATTTT.

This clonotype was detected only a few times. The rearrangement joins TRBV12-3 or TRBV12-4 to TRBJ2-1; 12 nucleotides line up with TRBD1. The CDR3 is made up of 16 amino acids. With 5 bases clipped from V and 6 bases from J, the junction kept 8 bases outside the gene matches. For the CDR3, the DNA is TGTGCCAGCAGTAAAGGGGGACAGGGGGCCCTCAATGAGCAGTTCTTC. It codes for CASSKGGQGALNEQFF.

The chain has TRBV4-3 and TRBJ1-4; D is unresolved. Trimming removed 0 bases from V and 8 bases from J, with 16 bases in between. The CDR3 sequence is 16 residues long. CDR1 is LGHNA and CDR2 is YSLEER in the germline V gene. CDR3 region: CASSQDMSSGVEKLFF. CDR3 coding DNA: TGCGCCAGCAGCCAAGATATGAGTTCCGGAGTAGAAAAACTGTTTTTT.

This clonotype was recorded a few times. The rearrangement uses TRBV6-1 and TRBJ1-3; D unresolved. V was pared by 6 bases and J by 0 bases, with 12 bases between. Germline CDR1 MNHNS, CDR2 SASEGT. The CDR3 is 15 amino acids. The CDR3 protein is CASRGRWSSGNTIYF. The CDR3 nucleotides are TGTGCCAGCAGGGGTCGGTGGAGCTCTGGAAACACCATATATTTT.

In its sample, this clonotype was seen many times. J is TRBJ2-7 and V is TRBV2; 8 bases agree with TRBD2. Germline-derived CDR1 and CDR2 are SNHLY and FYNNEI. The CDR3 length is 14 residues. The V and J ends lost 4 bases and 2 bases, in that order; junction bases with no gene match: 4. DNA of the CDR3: TGTGCCAGCAGTGGGACGCGGGGGGCCTACGAGCAGTACTTC. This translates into CASSGTRGAYEQYF.

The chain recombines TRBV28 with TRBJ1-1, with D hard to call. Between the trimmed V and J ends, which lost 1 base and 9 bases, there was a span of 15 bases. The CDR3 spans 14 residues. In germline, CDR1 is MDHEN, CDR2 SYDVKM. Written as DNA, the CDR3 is TGTGCCAGCAGTTTATCGACCGCCCAGACTCAAGCTTTCTTT. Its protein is CASSLSTAQTQAFF. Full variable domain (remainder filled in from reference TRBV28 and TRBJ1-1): DVKVTQSSRYLVKRTGEKVFLECVQDMDHENMFWYRQDPGLGLRLIYFSYDVKMKEKGDIPEGYSVSREKKERFSLILESASTNQTSMYLCASSLSTAQTQAFFGQGTRLTVV.

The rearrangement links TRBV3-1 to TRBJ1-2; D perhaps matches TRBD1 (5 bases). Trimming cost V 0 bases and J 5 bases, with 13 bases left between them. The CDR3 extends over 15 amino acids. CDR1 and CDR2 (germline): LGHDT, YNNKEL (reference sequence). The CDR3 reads CASSQDPQGNYGYTF. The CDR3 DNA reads TGTGCCAGCAGCCAAGATCCTCAGGGAAATTATGGCTACACCTTC.